Presented here are 27 T cell receptor beta chains from one specimen sequenced in a study of shared clonotypes between healthy human individuals. Using immunoSEQ multiplex PCR, the repertoire was profiled, and TCRdb retains in-frame clones only, with some absent. Of around 980,000 clones detected, around 82% appear once; the ten largest clones hold around 0.6%. What was sequenced was memory CD4+ T cells from PBMCs. Subset denoted: CD45RA-negative fraction. Every receptor here comes from a man aged 18 to 29 in good health. Some clones in this sample may be carry-over from other donors' samples.

The chain recombines TRBV2 with TRBJ2-3; 9 nucleotides line up with TRBD2. The CDR3 sequence is 14 residues long. V trimming: 4 bases; J trimming: 5 bases; junction bases outside the gene matches: 4. CDR1 is SNHLY, CDR2 FYNNEI, per germline. CDR3 loop: CASSVAGGQDTQYF. DNA of the CDR3: TGTGCCAGCAGTGTCGCGGGAGGGCAAGATACGCAGTATTTT.

The V gene is TRBV11-2, the J gene TRBJ2-2; no clear D. This CDR3 spans 15 amino acids. Germline V gives CDR1 SGHAT, CDR2 FQNNGV. V was pared by 3 bases and J by 2 bases, with 10 bases between. CDR3 loop: CASSFGSYNTGELFF. Written as DNA, the CDR3 is TGTGCCAGCAGCTTTGGCTCCTACAACACCGGGGAGCTGTTTTTT.

The chain carries TRBV19 and TRBJ2-3, with 7 bases lining up with TRBD2. J was trimmed by 0 bases and V by 4 bases; bases with no gene match: 4. Germline V gene data show CDR1 as LNHDA and CDR2 as SQIVND (reference sequence). This CDR3 region has 15 residues. CDR3 loop: CASSKGSGSTDTQYF. In DNA form, the CDR3 reads TGTGCCAGTAGTAAGGGTAGCGGGAGCACAGATACGCAGTATTTT.

Of note for this clone: Distinct nucleotide sequences in the sample also encode this CDR3. CDR3: CASSPTENYGYTF. The DNA for the CDR3 is TGTGCCAGCTCCCCGACAGAGAACTATGGCTACACCTTC. The chain employs TRBV18 and TRBJ1-2; perhaps TRBD1 as D (5 bases). This CDR3 contains 13 residues. CDR1 and CDR2 (germline): KGHSH, LQKENI. V lost 6 bases and J 2 bases, leaving 10 bases between the germline ends. The variable domain in full, completed from reference TRBV18 and TRBJ1-2, reads NAGVMQNPRHLVRRRGQEARLRCSPMKGHSHVYWYRQLPEEGLKFMVYLQKENIIDESGMPKERFSAEFPKEGPSILRIQQVVRGDSAAYFCASSPTENYGYTFGSGTRLTVV.

The V call is TRBV9, the J call TRBJ2-1; 8 positions agree with TRBD2. Trimming took 0 bases from V and 6 from J; bases not matched to a gene: 17. Germline lookup yields CDR1 SGDLS and CDR2 YYNGEE. The length of the CDR3 is 19 residues. In DNA form, the CDR3 reads TGTGCCAGCAGCGTAGAGGTCCCGGGACTAGTGGACGGGCGCAATGAGCAGTTCTTC. Encoded protein: CASSVEVPGLVDGRNEQFF. Full variable domain (missing parts from reference TRBV9 and TRBJ2-1): DSGVTQTPKHLITATGQRVTLRCSPRSGDLSVYWYQQSLDQGLQFLIQYYNGEERAKGNILERFSAQQFPDLHSELNLSSLELGDSALYFCASSVEVPGLVDGRNEQFFGPGTRLTVL.

The chain employs TRBV5-1 and TRBJ2-7; TRBD1 matches 8 bases. The CDR3 is 14 residues long. The V gene end was trimmed by 1 base and the J gene end by 5 bases; junction bases not matched to a gene: 5. Looked up from germline, CDR1 is SGHRS and CDR2 is YFSETQ. The CDR3 sequence: CASSLRTGKDEQYF. CDR3 sequence (DNA): TGCGCCAGCAGCTTGAGGACAGGGAAAGACGAGCAGTACTTC. The full variable domain, rest sourced from reference TRBV5-1 and TRBJ2-7, is KAGVTQTPRYLIKTRGQQVTLSCSPISGHRSVSWYQQTPGQGLQFLFEYFSETQRNKGNFPGRFSGRQFSNSRSEMNVSTLELGDSALYLCASSLRTGKDEQYFGPGTRLTVT.

This clone was seen a handful of times. The germline gene is not matched at one end of the junction; a read error may be the cause. This chain uses TRBV11-1 with TRBJ2-1, with D perhaps matching TRBD1 or TRBD2 (6 bases each). The CDR3 has 16 amino acids. Germline V gene sequence: CDR1 SGHAT, CDR2 FQDESV (reference sequence). The CDR3 region is CASTLFRGLGGNEQFF. DNA of the CDR3: TGTGCCAGCACCTTATTTCGGGGGCTCGGGGGCAATGAGCAGTTCTTC. Supplemented by reference TRBV11-1 and TRBJ2-1, the full variable domain reads EAEVAQSPRYKITEKSQAVAFWCDPISGHATLYWYRQILGQGPELLVQFQDESVVDDSQLPKDRFSAERLKGVDSTLKIQPAELGDSAMYLCASTLFRGLGGNEQFFGPGTRLTVL.

The chain joins TRBV5-4 to TRBJ2-3, with TRBD2 identical over 16 bases. CDR3 length: 17 residues. Germline CDR1 SGHNT, CDR2 YYREEE (reference sequence). V lost 4 bases to trimming and J lost 6 bases; unmatched junction nucleotides: 8. The CDR3 DNA follows: TGTGCCAGCAGCGGGGGACTAGCGGGAGGGCCTTTTGATACGCAGTATTTT. It yields the protein CASSGGLAGGPFDTQYF. Supplemented by reference TRBV5-4 and TRBJ2-3, the full variable domain reads ETGVTQSPTHLIKTRGQQVTLRCSSQSGHNTVSWYQQALGQGPQFIFQYYREEENGRGNFPPRFSGLQFPNYSSELNVNALELDDSALYLCASSGGLAGGPFDTQYFGPGTRLTVL.

This clone was seen only once. The CDR3 region has the DNA TGTGCCAGCAGCACGAAACAGGGGACTCACTATGGCTACACCTTC. This codes for CASSTKQGTHYGYTF. The J gene is TRBJ1-2, the V gene TRBV11-2, with 7 bases identical to TRBD1. With 5 bases clipped from V and 3 bases from J, the junction kept 9 bases outside the gene matches. CDR3 length: 15 residues. CDR1 is SGHAT and CDR2 is FQNNGV in the germline V gene.

The gene calls are TRBV11-2 and TRBJ2-3, with no clear D. This CDR3 has 14 amino acids. CDR1 and CDR2 from the germline V gene are SGHAT and FQNNGV. V lost 1 base, J lost 0 bases, and 5 bases lay in between. The CDR3 reads CASSLGSSTDTQYF. Here the CDR3 DNA reads TGTGCCAGCAGCTTAGGAAGTAGCACAGATACGCAGTATTTT.

In regard to this clone: This sample includes further DNA sequences coding for the same CDR3. The gene calls are TRBV29-1 and TRBJ2-5; 9 bases line up with TRBD1. This CDR3 is 12 amino acids long. The junction had 1 base not matched to a gene; V was cut back by 5 bases and J by 3 bases. Germline V gene data show CDR1 as SQVTM and CDR2 as ANQGSEA. CDR3 residues: CSVRQGEETQYF. CDR3 nucleotide sequence: TGCAGCGTTCGACAGGGGGAAGAGACCCAGTACTTC.

This clone came up a few times. V is TRBV30 and J is TRBJ2-1, with a tentative D call TRBD2 (6 bases). This CDR3 has 13 amino acids. Trimming removed 2 bases at V and 8 bases at J, with 13 bases between. Per the germline V gene, CDR1 is GTSNPN and CDR2 is SVGIG (reference sequence). The CDR3: CAWSRTTLHEQFF. The CDR3 region has the DNA TGTGCCTGGAGTCGGACTACGTTACATGAGCAGTTCTTC.

Regarding this clone: A read error may explain this, as a much larger clone is one base away. Other DNA sequences within the sample encode an identical CDR3. The chain is built from TRBV28 and TRBJ2-7, with TRBD1 matching 7 bases. The CDR3 covers 16 residues. CDR1 and CDR2 from the germline V gene are MDHEN and SYDVKM. The CDR3 DNA sequence: TGTGCCAGCAGTTCACCCCCCCGACAGGGAACGTACGAACAGTACTTC. This encodes CASSSPPRQGTYEQYF.

The rearrangement links TRBV7-2 to TRBJ1-1; no firm D call. The CDR3 covers 14 residues. The germline V gene encodes CDR1 SGHTA and CDR2 FQGNSA. Trimming left V 7 bases short and J 7 bases short, with 19 bases between. The CDR3 sequence: CASTKRPSLNEAFF. The CDR3, as DNA: TGTGCCAGCACTAAGAGACCGTCTTTAAATGAAGCTTTCTTT. The variable domain in full, completed from reference TRBV7-2 and TRBJ1-1, reads GAGVSQSPSNKVTEKGKDVELRCDPISGHTALYWYRQSLGQGLEFLIYFQGNSAPDKSGLPSDRFSAERTGGSVSTLTIQRTQQEDSAVYLCASTKRPSLNEAFFGQGTRLTVV.

Remarks on this clone: The same CDR3 can be traced to other DNA sequences in this sample. The chain carries TRBV7-9 and TRBJ2-6, with D maybe TRBD2 (5 bases). Germline-derived CDR1 and CDR2 are SEHNR and FQNEAQ (reference sequence). The V end was cut by 1 base, the J end by 4 bases, with 11 bases between. This CDR3 region has 16 residues. The CDR3 sequence: CASSLGSGSGANVLTF. CDR3 coding DNA: TGTGCCAGCAGCTTAGGGTCGGGGTCCGGGGCCAACGTCCTGACTTTC.

V gene TRBV30 combines with J gene TRBJ1-2; D is unclear. Trimming left V 0 bases short and J 7 bases short, with 18 bases between. CDR1 and CDR2 from the germline V gene are GTSNPN and SVGIG (reference sequence). The CDR3 sequence is 15 residues long. In DNA, the CDR3 is TGTGCCTGGAGTGTAGTCCGGGCCGGAGGGTCTGGCTACACCTTC. Translating it yields CAWSVVRAGGSGYTF. Full variable domain (missing parts from reference TRBV30 and TRBJ1-2): SQTIHQWPATLVQPVGSPLSLECTVEGTSNPNLYWYRQAAGRGLQLLFYSVGIGQISSEVPQNLSASRPQDRQFILSSKKLLLSDSGFYLCAWSVVRAGGSGYTFGSGTRLTVV.

This chain uses TRBV2 with TRBJ2-5; 13 positions match TRBD2. The end of the DNA fits TRBJ2-7 better, so the J call may be wrong. CDR3 length equals 16 residues. CDR1 and CDR2 from the germline V gene are SNHLY and FYNNEI. CDR3 residues: CASSVTSGRTSYEQYF. The DNA for the CDR3 is TGTGCCAGCAGTGTGACTAGCGGGAGGACCTCCTACGAGCAGTACTTC.

J is TRBJ2-3 and V is TRBV29-1; D is uncertain. This CDR3 is 16 amino acids long. V dropped 6 bases and J dropped 0 bases, with 19 bases sitting between them. CDR1 SQVTM and CDR2 ANQGSEA come from the germline V gene. The CDR3 region is CSVQGSAGISTDTQYF. For the CDR3, the DNA is TGCAGCGTCCAAGGGTCGGCAGGCATCAGCACAGATACGCAGTATTTT.

This clone was seen many times. V is TRBV4-2 and J is TRBJ1-2; 12 bases are shared with TRBD1. Germline V lookup: CDR1 LGHNA, CDR2 YNFKEQ. The V and J ends lost 6 bases and 5 bases, in that order; junction bases with no gene match: 10. CDR3 length: 16 amino acids. CDR3 sequence: CASSRGTGGLYYGYTF. The CDR3 coding sequence is TGTGCCAGCAGTCGAGGGACAGGGGGCCTCTATTATGGCTACACCTTC.

This chain connects TRBV20-1 to TRBJ2-3; no clear D. With 3 bases removed from V and 6 bases from J, the gap between germline ends came to 7 bases. Germline V gives CDR1 DFQATT, CDR2 SNEGSKA (reference sequence). CDR3 size: 11 residues. Here the CDR3 reads CSASPKDTQYF. The CDR3 region has the DNA TGCAGTGCTAGCCCAAAGGATACGCAGTATTTT.

This clone was picked up a small number of times. The chain is built from TRBV11-2 and TRBJ1-1; D uncertain. V dropped 4 bases and J dropped 9 bases, with 12 bases sitting between them. In germline, CDR1 is SGHAT, CDR2 FQNNGV. This CDR3 contains 12 residues. The CDR3, as DNA: TGTGCCAGCAGCTCGGGCCACCGGCAAGCTTTCTTT. As protein: CASSSGHRQAFF.

This clone was seen only once. The J gene is TRBJ2-1, the V gene TRBV11-3; TRBD1 matches at 8 bases. The CDR3 spans 14 residues. Germline V gene lookup returns CDR1 SGHNT and CDR2 YENEEA. With 1 base clipped from V and 7 bases from J, the junction kept 3 bases outside the gene matches. The CDR3 loop reads CASSLGGQENEQFF. The CDR3 DNA reads TGTGCCAGCAGCTTAGGGGGACAGGAGAATGAGCAGTTCTTC.

The chain links TRBV25-1 to TRBJ2-1; TRBD2 agrees at 10 bases. The CDR3 has 15 amino acids. The J segment lost 9 bases and the V segment lost 2 bases, leaving 7 bases of the junction unmatched. Germline V gene sequence: CDR1 MGHDK, CDR2 SYGVNS. CDR3 coding DNA: TGTGCCAGCAGTGAACTAGCGGGAGATGCGGTTGAGCAGTTCTTC. This translates into CASSELAGDAVEQFF.

This clone occurred many times. The chain employs TRBV19 and TRBJ2-1, with D possibly TRBD2 on 6 matching bases. The germline V and J ends were trimmed by 5 bases and 4 bases, with 12 bases remaining between them. The germline V gene encodes CDR1 LNHDA and CDR2 SQIVND (reference sequence). The CDR3 runs to 14 residues. In nucleotides, the CDR3 is TGTGCCAGTAGTTTCCGGGAGTCGTACAATGAGCAGTTCTTC. Amino acids: CASSFRESYNEQFF.

V gene TRBV5-1 combines with J gene TRBJ1-5; D not certain. The ends were cut back, 3 bases at V and 9 bases at J, with 13 bases in the middle. This CDR3 has 13 residues. Germline V gene data show CDR1 as SGHRS and CDR2 as YFSETQ. CDR3 amino acids: CASSSDVDMPQHF. For the CDR3, the DNA is TGCGCCAGCAGCTCGGACGTCGACATGCCCCAGCATTTT.

The chain joins TRBV4-2 to TRBJ2-7; 7 nucleotides line up with TRBD2. J was trimmed by 3 bases and V by 0 bases; bases with no gene match: 8. The CDR3 has 16 amino acids. Germline V lookup: CDR1 LGHNA, CDR2 YNFKEQ. The CDR3 loop reads CASSQDRLAAIYEQYF. In DNA, the CDR3 is TGTGCCAGCAGCCAAGATCGGCTAGCGGCTATCTACGAGCAGTACTTC.

The CDR3 bases are TGTGCCAGTGGGGGGAGCAGGTCTGGAAACACCATATATTTT. This gives the protein CASGGSRSGNTIYF. V gene TRBV7-9 combines with J gene TRBJ1-3, with D tentatively TRBD1 (5 bases). The V end lost 9 bases, the J end lost 1 base, and 13 bases lay between the germline ends. Per the germline V gene, CDR1 is SEHNR and CDR2 is FQNEAQ (reference sequence). The CDR3 is 14 residues long.